This passage covers 11 T cell receptor beta chains from one sample sequenced in a study of blood T cell repertoires in COVID-19. Profiling relied on immunoSEQ multiplex PCR, and the TCRdb table lists in-frame clones only, not all of them. This sample has more than 300,000 clones, with more than 75% found just once. Material: peripheral blood. The receptors originated from a woman in her twenties or thirties with COVID-19, enrolled during active disease.

The V gene is TRBV4-1, the J gene TRBJ2-7; perhaps TRBD2 as D (6 bases). There are 16 residues in the CDR3. Germline values: CDR1 MGHRA, CDR2 YSYEKL. Between the trimmed V and J ends, which lost 4 bases and 0 bases, there was a span of 16 bases. CDR3 sequence (DNA): TGCGCCAGCAGCCGACAAACGGGACTGAACTCCTACGAGCAGTACTTC. It yields the protein CASSRQTGLNSYEQYF.

The genes are TRBV9 and TRBJ2-3; 7 bases are shared with TRBD2. Germline loops: CDR1 SGDLS, CDR2 YYNGEE. V was clipped by 0 bases and J by 2 bases; unmatched bases: 6. The CDR3 is 16 amino acids. CDR3 sequence: CASSVDVGGVTDTQYF. CDR3 DNA sequence: TGTGCCAGCAGCGTAGACGTGGGAGGGGTCACAGATACGCAGTATTTT.

The V and J genes are TRBV19 and TRBJ1-5, with a weak D call TRBD1 (6 bases). This CDR3 spans 16 amino acids. Looked up from germline, CDR1 is LNHDA and CDR2 is SQIVND (reference sequence). V was cut by 5 bases and J by 2 bases, with 16 bases left in between. DNA of the CDR3: TGTGCCAGTAGTCCGCGGACAGCCCTTGGCAATCAGCCCCAGCATTTT. Its translation is CASSPRTALGNQPQHF.

To note about this clone: This specimen includes other DNA sequences encoding the same CDR3. The J gene is TRBJ2-7, the V gene TRBV11-2; D gene uncertain. The germline V gene has CDR1 SGHAT and CDR2 FQNNGV. This CDR3 region has 11 residues. Trimming cost V 1 base and J 4 bases, with 2 bases left between them. CDR3 amino acids: CASSLAYEQYF. CDR3 nucleotides: TGTGCCAGCAGCTTAGCTTACGAGCAGTACTTC.

This clone came up once. This chain connects TRBV6-4 to TRBJ2-1; 8 bases are a match to TRBD2. Germline trimming cut 6 bases from V and 5 bases from J; bases unmatched to any gene: 9. Germline lookup yields CDR1 MRHNA and CDR2 SNTAGT. The CDR3 covers 15 residues. CDR3 in amino acids: CASSRLSGGDNEQFF. The CDR3 DNA follows: TGTGCCAGCAGCCGACTGAGCGGGGGTGACAATGAGCAGTTCTTC.

The chain has TRBV30 and TRBJ2-7; the match to TRBD1 covers 12 bases. V was clipped by 2 bases and J by 5 bases; unmatched bases: 7. Germline loops: CDR1 GTSNPN, CDR2 SVGIG (reference sequence). There are 15 residues in the CDR3. The CDR3 DNA sequence: TGTGCCTGGAGTACACACGGGACAGGGGGCGACGAGCAGTACTTC. Encoded protein: CAWSTHGTGGDEQYF.

The chain has TRBV7-9 and TRBJ2-1, with D possibly TRBD1 on 5 matching bases. With 8 bases removed from V and 1 base from J, the gap between germline ends came to 9 bases. CDR1 SEHNR and CDR2 FQNEAQ come from the germline V gene (reference sequence). The length of the CDR3 is 13 residues. In DNA form, the CDR3 reads TGTGCCAGCGTAAGGGGATCCTACAATGAGCAGTTCTTC. Translated: CASVRGSYNEQFF.

V and J are TRBV7-9 and TRBJ2-7, with 9 bases aligning to TRBD1. The CDR3 covers 15 residues. V lost 4 bases to trimming and J lost 8 bases; unmatched junction nucleotides: 12. Per the germline V gene, CDR1 is SEHNR and CDR2 is FQNEAQ (reference sequence). In DNA form, the CDR3 reads TGTGCCAGCAGCTGGACAGGGGATCCTTTAGTCCAGCAGTACTTC. It translates to CASSWTGDPLVQQYF. Full variable domain (outside the CDR3, taken from reference TRBV7-9 and TRBJ2-7): DTGVSQNPRHKITKRGQNVTFRCDPISEHNRLYWYRQTLGQGPEFLTYFQNEAQLEKSRLLSDRFSAERPKGSFSTLEIQRTEQGDSAMYLCASSWTGDPLVQQYFGPGTRLTVT.

The sample holds one count of this clone. The chain carries TRBV7-9 and TRBJ2-3; possible D gene TRBD1, 6 bases. CDR1 and CDR2 (germline): SEHNR, FQNEAQ (reference sequence). The CDR3 consists of 17 residues. Trimming took 4 bases from V and 5 from J, leaving 22 bases between them. CDR3 protein: CASSSTLTGQRRDTQYF. CDR3 nucleotides: TGTGCCAGCAGCTCAACATTAACGGGACAAAGGAGAGATACGCAGTATTTT. Full variable domain (remainder filled in from reference TRBV7-9 and TRBJ2-3): DTGVSQNPRHKITKRGQNVTFRCDPISEHNRLYWYRQTLGQGPEFLTYFQNEAQLEKSRLLSDRFSAERPKGSFSTLEIQRTEQGDSAMYLCASSSTLTGQRRDTQYFGPGTRLTVL.

The V and J genes are TRBV7-2 and TRBJ2-7; TRBD1 aligns across 7 bases. This CDR3 is built from 11 residues. With V trimmed by 9 bases and J by 5 bases, 4 bases remained unmatched. The germline V gene has CDR1 SGHTA and CDR2 FQGNSA. CDR3 in DNA: TGTGCCAGTAGAGGGGGCGACGAGCAGTACTTC. Its translation is CASRGGDEQYF. Combining the CDR3 with reference TRBV7-2 and TRBJ2-7 gives the whole variable domain GAGVSQSPSNKVTEKGKDVELRCDPISGHTALYWYRQSLGQGLEFLIYFQGNSAPDKSGLPSDRFSAERTGGSVSTLTIQRTQQEDSAVYLCASRGGDEQYFGPGTRLTVT.

The chain recombines TRBV9 with TRBJ2-5; 8 nucleotides line up with TRBD2. This CDR3 has 14 amino acids. V was clipped by 0 bases and J by 4 bases; unmatched bases: 2. The germline CDR1 and CDR2 sequences are SGDLS and YYNGEE. DNA for the CDR3: TGTGCCAGCAGCGTAGCGGGAGGGGGAGAGACCCAGTACTTC. Its protein product is CASSVAGGGETQYF.